Below are 8 T cell receptor beta chains sequenced from a single sample in a study of shared clonotypes between healthy human individuals. Sequencing was performed with immunoSEQ multiplex PCR; in TCRdb, only in-frame clones are kept and a portion is missing. The sample includes about 1.9 million clones, roughly 95% of them seen just once. Terminally differentiated effector memory CD45RA+ cells were left out of the naive CD8 fraction, which was CD45RO-negative and positively selected for CCR7. Sequenced material: naive CD8+ T cells from PBMCs. All receptors come from a man between 18 and 29 years old in good health. Some clones in this sample may be carry-over from other donors' samples.

This clone was observed a few times. This chain uses TRBV10-3 with TRBJ1-1; TRBD1 aligns across 8 bases. The V segment lost 1 base and the J segment 7 bases; nucleotides outside the gene matches: 8. The CDR3 has 15 residues. Germline V gives CDR1 ENHRY, CDR2 SYGVKD. The chain's CDR3 is CAISEFSRGRDEAFF. The CDR3 DNA follows: TGTGCCATCAGTGAGTTCTCCAGGGGGCGGGATGAAGCTTTCTTT.

The chain uses TRBV2 and TRBJ1-5, with a possible D match to TRBD1 (6 bases). CDR1 is SNHLY and CDR2 is FYNNEI in the germline V gene. The V gene lost 4 bases and the J gene lost 3 bases, with 16 bases spanning the gap. CDR3 size: 16 residues. CDR3 protein: CASSGVLRGSNQPQHF. In DNA form, the CDR3 reads TGTGCCAGCAGTGGAGTCCTGAGGGGGTCCAATCAGCCCCAGCATTTT.

The chain is built from TRBV19 and TRBJ2-3; 9 bases map to TRBD2. From germline, CDR1 is LNHDA and CDR2 SQIVND (reference sequence). The CDR3 is 13 residues long. With V trimmed by 9 bases and J by 3 bases, 4 bases remained unmatched. The CDR3 DNA reads as TGTGCCAGCACCCTAGCGGGGACAGATACGCAGTATTTT. It translates to CASTLAGTDTQYF.

The J gene is TRBJ2-2, the V gene TRBV9; TRBD1 matches 11 bases. The CDR3 runs to 18 residues. Looked up from germline, CDR1 is SGDLS and CDR2 is YYNGEE. V lost 2 bases and J lost 0; bases outside the gene matches: 6. The DNA for the CDR3 is TGTGCCAGCAGCGTTTCGAAGGGACAGGGGGCGAACACCGGGGAGCTGTTTTTT. Translation: CASSVSKGQGANTGELFF.

The chain links TRBV27 to TRBJ2-5, with D possibly called TRBD1 or TRBD2 (5 bases each). The length of the CDR3 is 16 residues. V lost 6 bases and J 0 bases, leaving 17 bases between the germline ends. The germline CDR1 and CDR2 sequences are MNHEY and SMNVEV (reference sequence). CDR3 loop: CASSGASGTYQETQYF. DNA of the CDR3: TGTGCCAGCAGCGGTGCCTCCGGGACGTACCAAGAGACCCAGTACTTC.

V usage is TRBV5-1 and J usage is TRBJ2-3; D remains ambiguous. The germline V gene encodes CDR1 SGHRS and CDR2 YFSETQ. Deletions cut 4 bases from V and 5 bases from J, with 14 bases between. The CDR3 runs to 14 residues. The CDR3 DNA reads TGCGCCAGCAGCCTAGAAACTCCCAGAGATACGCAGTATTTT. Protein sequence: CASSLETPRDTQYF.

The V call is TRBV29-1, the J call TRBJ1-2, with no clear D. The CDR3 is 14 residues long. Germline V gives CDR1 SQVTM, CDR2 ANQGSEA. V was shortened by 0 bases and J by 1 base, with 9 bases between the two germline ends. The CDR3 coding sequence is TGCAGCGTTGAAGATCCACAGCGTAACTATGGCTACACCTTC. The encoded protein is CSVEDPQRNYGYTF.

V is TRBV7-2 and J is TRBJ1-1, with 8 nucleotides matching TRBD1. The CDR3 totals 17 residues. Germline V gene sequence: CDR1 SGHTA, CDR2 FQGNSA. Losses at the gene ends were 5 bases for V and 4 bases for J; bases not matched to a gene: 15. DNA of the CDR3: TGTGCCAGCAGCCCCACCCGAGTTGGCAGGGGGCCCACTGAAGCTTTCTTT. Translated, it gives CASSPTRVGRGPTEAFF.